The TCR beta chain described here comes from a study of blood T cell repertoires in COVID-19. As processed by the authors: Using reference gene primer amplification, nucleated cell counts were estimated. Libraries were prepared by immunoSEQ multiplex PCR; TCRdb keeps only in-frame clonotypes and omits some of them. V and J calls and clone size come straight from that table; D and trimming were deduced from the DNA. The sample has around 300,000 clones, roughly 90% seen once. Trimming left V 5 bases short and J 0 bases short, with 10 bases between. The V gene's germline CDR1 is SNHLY and CDR2 FYNNEI. CDR3 length: 14 amino acids.

This chain uses TRBV2 with TRBJ1-1; a weak D match, TRBD1 (5 bases). The sequence was obtained from a woman aged 25 to 39 with COVID-19, enrolled during active disease. The specimen was peripheral blood. The CDR3 loop is CASSKQDLNTEAFF. DNA of the CDR3: TGTGCCAGCAGTAAACAGGATCTGAACACTGAAGCTTTCTTT. Filled out from reference TRBV2 and TRBJ1-1, the complete variable domain reads EPEVTQTPSHQVTQMGQEVILRCVPISNHLYFYWYRQILGQKVEFLVSFYNNEISEKSEIFDDQFSVERPDGSNFTLKIRSTKLEDSAMYFCASSKQDLNTEAFFGQGTRLTVV.